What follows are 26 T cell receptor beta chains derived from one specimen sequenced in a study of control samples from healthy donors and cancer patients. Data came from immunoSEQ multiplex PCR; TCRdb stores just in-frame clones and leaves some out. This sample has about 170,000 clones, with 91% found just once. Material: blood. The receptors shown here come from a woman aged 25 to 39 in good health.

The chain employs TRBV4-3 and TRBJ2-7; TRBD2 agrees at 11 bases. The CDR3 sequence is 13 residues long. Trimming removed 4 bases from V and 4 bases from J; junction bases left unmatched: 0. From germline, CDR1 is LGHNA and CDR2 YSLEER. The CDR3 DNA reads TGCGCCAGCAGCCGGACTAGCGGGTACGAGCAGTACTTC. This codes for CASSRTSGYEQYF.

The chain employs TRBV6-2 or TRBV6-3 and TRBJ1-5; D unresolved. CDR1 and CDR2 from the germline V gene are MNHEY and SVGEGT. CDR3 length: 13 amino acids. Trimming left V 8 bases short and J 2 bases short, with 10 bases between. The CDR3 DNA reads TGTGCCAGCGGCCAGGTACGCAATCAGCCCCAGCATTTT. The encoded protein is CASGQVRNQPQHF.

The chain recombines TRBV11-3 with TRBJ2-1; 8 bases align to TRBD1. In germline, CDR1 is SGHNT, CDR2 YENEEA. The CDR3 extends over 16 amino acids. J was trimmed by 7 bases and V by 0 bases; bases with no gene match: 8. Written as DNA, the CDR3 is TGTGCCAGCAGCTTAGATGGGCAGGGGGCGGGAAATGAGCAGTTCTTC. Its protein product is CASSLDGQGAGNEQFF.

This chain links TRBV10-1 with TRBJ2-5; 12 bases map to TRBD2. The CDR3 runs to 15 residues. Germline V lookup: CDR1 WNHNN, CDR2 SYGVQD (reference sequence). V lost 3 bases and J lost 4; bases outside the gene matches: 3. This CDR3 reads CASSDPGLAGETQYF. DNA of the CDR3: TGCGCCAGCAGTGACCCGGGACTAGCGGGAGAGACCCAGTACTTC.

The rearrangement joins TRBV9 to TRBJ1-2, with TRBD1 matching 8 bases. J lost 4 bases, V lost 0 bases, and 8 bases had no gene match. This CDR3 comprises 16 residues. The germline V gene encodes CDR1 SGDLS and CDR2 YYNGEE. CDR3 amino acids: CASSVEGQAGGYGYTF. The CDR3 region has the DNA TGTGCCAGCAGCGTAGAGGGACAGGCGGGGGGCTATGGCTACACCTTC.

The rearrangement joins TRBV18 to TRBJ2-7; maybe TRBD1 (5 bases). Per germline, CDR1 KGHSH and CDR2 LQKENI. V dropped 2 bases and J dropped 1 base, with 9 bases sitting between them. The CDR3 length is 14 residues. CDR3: CASSPFAGSYEQYF. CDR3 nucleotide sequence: TGTGCCAGCTCACCATTCGCAGGGTCCTACGAGCAGTACTTC.

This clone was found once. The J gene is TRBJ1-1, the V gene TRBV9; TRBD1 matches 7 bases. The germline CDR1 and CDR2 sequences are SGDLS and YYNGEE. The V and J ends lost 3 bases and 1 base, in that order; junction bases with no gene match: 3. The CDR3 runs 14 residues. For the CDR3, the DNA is TGTGCCAGCAGCGCGGGACAGAGGAACACTGAAGCTTTCTTT. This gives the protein CASSAGQRNTEAFF.

CDR3 residues: CASSLGVSGGEQYF. CDR3 bases: TGTGCCAGCAGCTTAGGGGTTAGCGGGGGCGAGCAGTACTTC. The V call is TRBV7-2, the J call TRBJ2-7, with TRBD2 matching 9 bases. The CDR3 runs 14 residues. The V segment lost 1 base and the J segment 6 bases; nucleotides outside the gene matches: 4. From germline, CDR1 is SGHTA and CDR2 FQGNSA.

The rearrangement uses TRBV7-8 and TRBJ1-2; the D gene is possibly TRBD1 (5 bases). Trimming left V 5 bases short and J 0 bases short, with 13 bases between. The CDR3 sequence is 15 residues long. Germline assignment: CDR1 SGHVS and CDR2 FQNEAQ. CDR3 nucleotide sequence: TGTGCCAGCAGCCTAGACAGAATAGCTAACTATGGCTACACCTTC. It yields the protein CASSLDRIANYGYTF.

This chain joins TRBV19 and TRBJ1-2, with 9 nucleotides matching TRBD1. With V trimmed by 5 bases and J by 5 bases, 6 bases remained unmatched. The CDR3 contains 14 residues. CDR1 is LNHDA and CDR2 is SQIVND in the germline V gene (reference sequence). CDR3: CASSPQTGGYGYTF. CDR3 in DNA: TGTGCCAGTAGTCCACAGACAGGGGGGTATGGCTACACCTTC.

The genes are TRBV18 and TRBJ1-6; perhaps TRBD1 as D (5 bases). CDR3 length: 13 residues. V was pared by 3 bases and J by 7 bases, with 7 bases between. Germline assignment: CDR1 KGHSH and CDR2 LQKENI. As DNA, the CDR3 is TGTGCCAGCTCACCGACAGAGAATTCACCCCTCCACTTT. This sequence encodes CASSPTENSPLHF.

CDR3 in amino acids: CATSENRGDTEAFF. In DNA, the CDR3 is TGTGCCACCAGCGAAAACAGGGGGGACACTGAAGCTTTCTTT. This chain joins TRBV15 and TRBJ1-1, with 8 nucleotides matching TRBD1. Looked up from germline, CDR1 is LNHNV and CDR2 is YYDKDF (reference sequence). This CDR3 is built from 14 residues. J gave up 3 bases and V 5 bases, and 5 bases lay outside the gene matches.

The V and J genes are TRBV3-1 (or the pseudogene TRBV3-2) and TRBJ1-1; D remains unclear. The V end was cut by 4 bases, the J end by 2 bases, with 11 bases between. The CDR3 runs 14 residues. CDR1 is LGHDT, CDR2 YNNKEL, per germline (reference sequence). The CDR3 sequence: CASSRKHSNTEAFF. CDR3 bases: TGTGCCAGCAGCCGCAAACACTCAAACACTGAAGCTTTCTTT.

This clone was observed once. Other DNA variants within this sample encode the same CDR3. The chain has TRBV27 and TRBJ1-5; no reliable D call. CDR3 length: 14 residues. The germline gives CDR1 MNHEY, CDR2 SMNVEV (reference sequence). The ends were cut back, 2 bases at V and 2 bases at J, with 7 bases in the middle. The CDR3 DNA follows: TGTGCCAGCAGTTTAGGGGTTGGCAATCAGCCCCAGCATTTT. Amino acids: CASSLGVGNQPQHF.

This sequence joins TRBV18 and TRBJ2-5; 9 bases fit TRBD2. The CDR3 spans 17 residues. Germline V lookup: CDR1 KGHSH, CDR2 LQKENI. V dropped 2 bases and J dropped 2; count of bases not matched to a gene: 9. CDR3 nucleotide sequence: TGTGCCAGCTCACCAACCGCTCGCGGGAGGGGACAAGAGACCCAGTACTTC. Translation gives CASSPTARGRGQETQYF.

The CDR3 protein is CSVDNNYGYTF. The CDR3 DNA sequence: TGCAGCGTTGACAATAACTATGGCTACACCTTC. This chain links TRBV29-1 with TRBJ1-2; unclear D gene. Trimming left V 3 bases short and J 1 base short, with 3 bases between. This CDR3 has 11 amino acids. CDR1 and CDR2 from the germline V gene are SQVTM and ANQGSEA.

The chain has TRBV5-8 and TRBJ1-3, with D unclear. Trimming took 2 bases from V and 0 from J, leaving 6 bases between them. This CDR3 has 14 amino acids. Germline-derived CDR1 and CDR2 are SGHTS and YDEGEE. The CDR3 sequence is CASSFQISGNTIYF. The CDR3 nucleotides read TGTGCCAGCAGCTTCCAGATCTCTGGAAACACCATATATTTT.

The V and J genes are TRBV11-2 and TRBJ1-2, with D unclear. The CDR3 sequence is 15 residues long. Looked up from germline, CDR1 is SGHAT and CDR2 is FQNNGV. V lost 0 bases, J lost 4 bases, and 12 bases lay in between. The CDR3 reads CASSLDLGSLYGYTF. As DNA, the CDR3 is TGTGCCAGCAGCTTAGATCTCGGAAGTCTCTATGGCTACACCTTC.

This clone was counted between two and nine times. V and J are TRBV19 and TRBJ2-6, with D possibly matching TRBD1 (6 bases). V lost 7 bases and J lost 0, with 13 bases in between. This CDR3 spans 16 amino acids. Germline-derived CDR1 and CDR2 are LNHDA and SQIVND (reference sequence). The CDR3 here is CASTPTGHSGANVLTF. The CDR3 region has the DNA TGTGCCAGTACTCCGACAGGCCACTCTGGGGCCAACGTCCTGACTTTC.

The CDR3 DNA is TGTGCCAGCAGCTTCGACCCCCCGACTAGCGGGATGAACACCGGGGAGCTGTTTTTT. This translates into CASSFDPPTSGMNTGELFF. V usage is TRBV7-6 and J usage is TRBJ2-2, with 11 positions matching TRBD2. The germline gives CDR1 SGHVS, CDR2 FNYEAQ. The CDR3 is made up of 19 amino acids. Trimming took 3 bases from V and 1 from J; bases not matched to a gene: 10.

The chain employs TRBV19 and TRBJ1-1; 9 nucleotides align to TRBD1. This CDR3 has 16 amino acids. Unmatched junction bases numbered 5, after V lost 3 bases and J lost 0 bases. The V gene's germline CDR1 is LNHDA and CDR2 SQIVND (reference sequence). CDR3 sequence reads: CASSMRTGVLNTEAFF. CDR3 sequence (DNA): TGTGCCAGTAGTATGAGGACAGGGGTGCTGAACACTGAAGCTTTCTTT.

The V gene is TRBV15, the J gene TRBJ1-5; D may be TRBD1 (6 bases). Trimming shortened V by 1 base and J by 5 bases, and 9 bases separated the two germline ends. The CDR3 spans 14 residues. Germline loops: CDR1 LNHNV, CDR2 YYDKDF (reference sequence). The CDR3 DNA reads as TGTGCCACCAGCAGAGGGACAGTCTATCAGCCCCAGCATTTT. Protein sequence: CATSRGTVYQPQHF.

CDR3 bases: TGTGCCAGCTCACCGACAGGGCAGGGGAACACTGAAGCTTTCTTT. Translation gives CASSPTGQGNTEAFF. V usage is TRBV18 and J usage is TRBJ1-1; 7 bases align to TRBD1. V lost 3 bases, J lost 1 base, and 5 bases stayed unmatched. This CDR3 contains 15 residues. Germline values: CDR1 KGHSH, CDR2 LQKENI.

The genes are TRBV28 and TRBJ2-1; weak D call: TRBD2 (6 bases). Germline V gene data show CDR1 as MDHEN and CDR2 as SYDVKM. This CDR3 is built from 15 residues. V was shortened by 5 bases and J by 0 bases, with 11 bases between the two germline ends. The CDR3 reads CASSSSSASYNEQFF. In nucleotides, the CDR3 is TGTGCCAGCAGTAGCTCTAGCGCCTCCTACAATGAGCAGTTCTTC.

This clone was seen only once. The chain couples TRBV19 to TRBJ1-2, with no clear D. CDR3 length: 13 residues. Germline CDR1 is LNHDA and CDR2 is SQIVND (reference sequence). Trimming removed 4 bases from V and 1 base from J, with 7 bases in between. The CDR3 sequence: CASSTYSNYGYTF. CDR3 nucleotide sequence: TGTGCCAGTAGTACATACAGTAACTATGGCTACACCTTC.

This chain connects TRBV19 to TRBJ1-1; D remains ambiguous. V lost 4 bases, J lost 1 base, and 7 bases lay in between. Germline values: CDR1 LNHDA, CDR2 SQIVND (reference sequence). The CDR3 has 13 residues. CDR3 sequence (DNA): TGTGCCAGTAGTACCCAGTGGAACACTGAAGCTTTCTTT. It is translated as CASSTQWNTEAFF.